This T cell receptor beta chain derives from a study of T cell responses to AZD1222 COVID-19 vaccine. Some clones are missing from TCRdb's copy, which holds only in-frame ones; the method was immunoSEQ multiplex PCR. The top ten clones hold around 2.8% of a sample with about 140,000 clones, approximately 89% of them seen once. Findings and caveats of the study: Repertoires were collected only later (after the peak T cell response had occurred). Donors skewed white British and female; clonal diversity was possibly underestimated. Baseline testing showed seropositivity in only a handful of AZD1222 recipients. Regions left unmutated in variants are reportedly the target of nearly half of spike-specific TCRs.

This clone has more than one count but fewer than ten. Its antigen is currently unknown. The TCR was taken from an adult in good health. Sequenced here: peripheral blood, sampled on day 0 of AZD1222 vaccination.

The CDR3 is CASSPGSVTEAFF. For the CDR3, the DNA is TGTGCCAGCAGTCCAGGGAGTGTTACTGAAGCTTTCTTT. V gene TRBV6-4 combines with J gene TRBJ1-1; tentative D call: TRBD1 (5 bases). Germline CDR1 and CDR2: MRHNA and SNTAGT. This CDR3 is 13 amino acids long. Trimming stripped 5 bases from V and 5 bases from J, with 12 bases between.